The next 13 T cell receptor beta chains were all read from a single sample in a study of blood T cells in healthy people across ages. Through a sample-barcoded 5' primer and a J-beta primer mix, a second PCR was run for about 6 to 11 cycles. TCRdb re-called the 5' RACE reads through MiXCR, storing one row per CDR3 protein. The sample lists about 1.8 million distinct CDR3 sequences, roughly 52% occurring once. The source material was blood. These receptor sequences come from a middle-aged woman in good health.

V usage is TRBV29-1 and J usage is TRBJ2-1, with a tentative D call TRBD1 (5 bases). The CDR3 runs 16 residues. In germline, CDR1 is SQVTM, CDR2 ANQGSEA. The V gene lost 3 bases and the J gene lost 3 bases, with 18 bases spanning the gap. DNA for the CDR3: TGCAGCGTTGACCCCCGACGGTCAGGGCGCTACAATGAGCAGTTCTTC. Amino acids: CSVDPRRSGRYNEQFF.

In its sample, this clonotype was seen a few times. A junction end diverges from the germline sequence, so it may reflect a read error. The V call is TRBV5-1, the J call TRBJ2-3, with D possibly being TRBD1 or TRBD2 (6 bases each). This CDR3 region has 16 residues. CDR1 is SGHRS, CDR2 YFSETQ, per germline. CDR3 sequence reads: CASSLGSGALTDTQYF. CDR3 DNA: TGTGCCAGCAGTTTAGGGTCGGGGGCCCTCACAGATACGCAGTATTTT.

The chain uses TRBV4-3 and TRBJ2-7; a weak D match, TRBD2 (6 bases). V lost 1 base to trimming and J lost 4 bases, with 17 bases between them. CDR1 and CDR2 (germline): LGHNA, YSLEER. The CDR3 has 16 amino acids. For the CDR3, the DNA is TGCGCCAGCAGCCAAGGGTCTGGACTGAGCGGGTACGAGCAGTACTTC. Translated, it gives CASSQGSGLSGYEQYF.

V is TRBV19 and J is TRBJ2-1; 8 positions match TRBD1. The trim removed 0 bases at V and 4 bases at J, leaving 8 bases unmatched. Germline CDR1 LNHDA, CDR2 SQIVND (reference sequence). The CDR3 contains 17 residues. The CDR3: CASSIEFGQGGYNEQFF. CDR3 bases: TGTGCCAGTAGTATAGAATTCGGACAGGGCGGATACAATGAGCAGTTCTTC.

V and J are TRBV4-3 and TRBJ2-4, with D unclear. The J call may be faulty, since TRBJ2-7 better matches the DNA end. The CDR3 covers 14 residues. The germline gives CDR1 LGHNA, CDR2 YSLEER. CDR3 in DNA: TGCGCCAGCAGCCAAGGGGCGGAGTCCTACGAGCAGTACTTC. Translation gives CASSQGAESYEQYF.

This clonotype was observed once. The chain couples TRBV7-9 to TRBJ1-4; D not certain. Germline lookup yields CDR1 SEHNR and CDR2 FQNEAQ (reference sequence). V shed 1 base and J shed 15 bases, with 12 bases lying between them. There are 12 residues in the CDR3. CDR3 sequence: CASSLETWRVFF. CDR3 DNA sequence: TGTGCCAGCAGCTTAGAGACGTGGAGGGTGTTTTTT. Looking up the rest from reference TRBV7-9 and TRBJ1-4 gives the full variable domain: DTGVSQNPRHKITKRGQNVTFRCDPISEHNRLYWYRQTLGQGPEFLTYFQNEAQLEKSRLLSDRFSAERPKGSFSTLEIQRTEQGDSAMYLCASSLETWRVFFGSGTQLSVL.

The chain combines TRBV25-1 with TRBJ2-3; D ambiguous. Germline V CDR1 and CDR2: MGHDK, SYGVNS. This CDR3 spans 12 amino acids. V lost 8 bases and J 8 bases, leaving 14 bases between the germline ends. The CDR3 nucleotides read TGTGCCAGCGGATCGTCCCAATTTACGCAGTATTTT. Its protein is CASGSSQFTQYF. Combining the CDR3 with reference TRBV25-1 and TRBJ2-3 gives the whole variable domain EADIYQTPRYLVIGTGKKITLECSQTMGHDKMYWYQQDPGMELHLIHYSYGVNSTEKGDLSSESTVSRIRTEHFPLTLESARPSHTSQYLCASGSSQFTQYFGPGTRLTVL.

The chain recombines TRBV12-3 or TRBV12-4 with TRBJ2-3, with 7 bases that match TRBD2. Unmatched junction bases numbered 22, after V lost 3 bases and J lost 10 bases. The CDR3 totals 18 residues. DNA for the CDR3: TGTGCCAGCAGTTTGTCCACCCCGGGACTATCAGTCTTGCTGGCGCAGTATTTT. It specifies CASSLSTPGLSVLLAQYF.

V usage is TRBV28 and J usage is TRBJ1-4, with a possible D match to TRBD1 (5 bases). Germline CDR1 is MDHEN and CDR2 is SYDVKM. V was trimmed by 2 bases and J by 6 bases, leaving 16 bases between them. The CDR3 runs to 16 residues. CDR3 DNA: TGTGCCAGCAGTTTAGGCCAGGGAAGATTGGATGAAAAACTGTTTTTT. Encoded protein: CASSLGQGRLDEKLFF.

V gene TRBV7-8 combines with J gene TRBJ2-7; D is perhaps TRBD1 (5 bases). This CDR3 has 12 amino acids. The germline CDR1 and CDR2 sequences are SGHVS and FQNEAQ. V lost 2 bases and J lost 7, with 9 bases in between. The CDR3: CASSLMGPEQYF. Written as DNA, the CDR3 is TGTGCCAGCAGCTTAATGGGGCCGGAGCAGTACTTC.

The CDR3 region has the DNA TGTGCCAGCAGATTGACAAGCCAAGAGACCCAGTACTTC. Translated, it gives CASRLTSQETQYF. The chain combines TRBV12-3 or TRBV12-4 with TRBJ2-5; D is ambiguous. The CDR3 totals 13 residues. V gave up 6 bases and J gave up 1 base, with 9 bases separating them.

CDR3 protein: CASSFFPNYEQYF. In DNA, the CDR3 is TGTGCCAGCAGCTTTTTCCCAAACTACGAGCAGTACTTC. The chain joins TRBV7-2 to TRBJ2-7; the D is unclear. The CDR3 length is 13 residues. The germline gives CDR1 SGHTA, CDR2 FQGNSA. The ends were cut back, 3 bases at V and 3 bases at J, with 9 bases in the middle.

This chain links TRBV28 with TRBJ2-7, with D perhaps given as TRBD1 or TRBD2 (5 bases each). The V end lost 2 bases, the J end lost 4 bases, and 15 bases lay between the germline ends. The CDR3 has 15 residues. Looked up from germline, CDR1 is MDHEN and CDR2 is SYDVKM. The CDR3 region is CASSLRGVGKYEQYF. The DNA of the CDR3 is TGTGCCAGCAGTTTAAGAGGGGTAGGAAAATACGAGCAGTACTTC.